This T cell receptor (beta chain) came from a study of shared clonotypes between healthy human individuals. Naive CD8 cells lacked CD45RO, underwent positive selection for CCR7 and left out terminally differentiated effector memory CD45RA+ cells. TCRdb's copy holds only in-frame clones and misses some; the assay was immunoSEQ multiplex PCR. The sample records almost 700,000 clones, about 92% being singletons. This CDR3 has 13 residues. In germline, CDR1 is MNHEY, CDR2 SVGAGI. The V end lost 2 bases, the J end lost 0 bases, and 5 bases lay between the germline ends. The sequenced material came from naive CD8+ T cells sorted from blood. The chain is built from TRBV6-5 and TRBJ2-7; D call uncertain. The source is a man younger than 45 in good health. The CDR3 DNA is TGTGCCAGCAGTTACGGTCACTCCTACGAGCAGTACTTC. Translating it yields CASSYGHSYEQYF.